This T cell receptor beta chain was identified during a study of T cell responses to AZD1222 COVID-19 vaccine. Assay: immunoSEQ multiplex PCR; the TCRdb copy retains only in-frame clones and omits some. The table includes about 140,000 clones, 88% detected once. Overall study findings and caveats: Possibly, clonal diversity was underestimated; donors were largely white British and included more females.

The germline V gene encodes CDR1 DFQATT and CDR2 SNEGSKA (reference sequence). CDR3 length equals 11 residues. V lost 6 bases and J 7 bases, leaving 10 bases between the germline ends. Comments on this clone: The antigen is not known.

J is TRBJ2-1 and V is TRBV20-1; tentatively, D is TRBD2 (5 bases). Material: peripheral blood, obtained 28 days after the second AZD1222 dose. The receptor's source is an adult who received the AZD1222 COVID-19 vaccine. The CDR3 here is CSAPSGNEQFF. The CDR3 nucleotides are TGCAGTGCCCCGTCGGGGAATGAGCAGTTCTTC.